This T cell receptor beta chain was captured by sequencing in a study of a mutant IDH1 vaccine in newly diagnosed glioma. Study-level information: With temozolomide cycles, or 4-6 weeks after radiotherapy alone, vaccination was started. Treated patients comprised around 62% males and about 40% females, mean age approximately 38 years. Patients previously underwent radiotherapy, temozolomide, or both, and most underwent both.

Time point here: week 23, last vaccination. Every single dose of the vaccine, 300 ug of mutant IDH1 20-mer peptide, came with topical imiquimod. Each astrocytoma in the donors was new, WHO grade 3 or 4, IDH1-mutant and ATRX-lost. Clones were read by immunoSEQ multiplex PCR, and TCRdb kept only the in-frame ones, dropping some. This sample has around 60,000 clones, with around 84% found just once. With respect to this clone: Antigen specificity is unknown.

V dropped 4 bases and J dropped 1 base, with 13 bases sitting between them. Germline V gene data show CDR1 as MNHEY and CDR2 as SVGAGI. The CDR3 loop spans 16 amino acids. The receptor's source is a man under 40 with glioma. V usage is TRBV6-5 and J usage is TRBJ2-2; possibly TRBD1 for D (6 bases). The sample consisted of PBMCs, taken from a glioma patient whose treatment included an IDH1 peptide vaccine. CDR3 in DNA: TGTGCCAGCAGTTTTGAGGGGACAAAGAACACCGGGGAGCTGTTTTTT. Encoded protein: CASSFEGTKNTGELFF.